The 9 T cell receptor beta chains given below trace back to one sample, sequenced in a study of monozygotic twins with inflammatory bowel disease. TCRdb re-called the 5' RACE reads; one entry per CDR3 protein, DNA not given. The sample data list 350,000 to 400,000 distinct CDR3 sequences. The sequenced sample was blood. These receptors all come from a human donor with ulcerative colitis or Crohn's disease, or a healthy co-twin of an affected twin (not recorded which).

This chain uses TRBV4-3 with TRBJ1-4; without DNA, the TCRdb call of TRBD1 cannot be checked. CDR3 size: 16 residues. CDR1 LGHNA and CDR2 YSLEER come from the germline V gene. The CDR3 sequence is CASSQGDRGRHEKLFF.

J is TRBJ1-1 and V is TRBV4-3. The CDR3 runs to 14 residues. Germline V gene sequence: CDR1 LGHNA, CDR2 YSLEER. The CDR3 reads CASTRDSVDTGAFF.

This chain joins TRBV28 and TRBJ2-7; TCRdb gives TRBD1 as the D gene, but with no DNA this cannot be confirmed. The length of the CDR3 is 16 residues. Germline CDR1 and CDR2: MDHEN and SYDVKM. The CDR3 loop reads CASSLRSVQGAYEQYF.

The rearrangement joins TRBV5-1 to TRBJ1-1; the TCRdb D gene call, TRBD1, has no DNA to confirm it. The length of the CDR3 is 13 residues. Germline loops: CDR1 SGHRS, CDR2 YFSETQ. CDR3 region: CASSRVQDGEAFF.

This chain connects TRBV5-8 to TRBJ2-7; TCRdb proposes TRBD1, but this gene call is untestable without DNA. The CDR3 runs to 16 residues. Per germline, CDR1 SGHTS and CDR2 YDEGEE. CDR3 sequence reads: CASSLYLWDRGYEQYF. Using reference TRBV5-8 and TRBJ2-7 for the parts outside the CDR3, the full variable domain is EAGVTQSPTHLIKTRGQQATLRCSPISGHTSVYWYQQALGLGLQFLLWYDEGEERNRGNFPPRFSGRQFPNYSSELNVNALELEDSALYLCASSLYLWDRGYEQYFGPGTRLTVT.

The J gene is TRBJ2-4, the V gene TRBV7-2; TCRdb picks TRBD2, but there is no DNA to check that call. The CDR3 runs to 15 residues. CDR1 is SGHTA and CDR2 is FQGNSA in the germline V gene. CDR3 amino acids: CASSSRPSSKNIQYF. Looking up the rest from reference TRBV7-2 and TRBJ2-4 gives the full variable domain: GAGVSQSPSNKVTEKGKDVELRCDPISGHTALYWYRQSLGQGLEFLIYFQGNSAPDKSGLPSDRFSAERTGGSVSTLTIQRTQQEDSAVYLCASSSRPSSKNIQYFGAGTRLSVL.

This CDR3 is CASRTGEAGNQPQHF. The rearrangement uses TRBV6-1 and TRBJ1-5; TCRdb gives TRBD1 as the D gene, but with no DNA this cannot be confirmed. This CDR3 has 15 amino acids. Germline-derived CDR1 and CDR2 are MNHNS and SASEGT.

The chain recombines TRBV2 with TRBJ2-7; the D gene TCRdb calls, TRBD1, cannot be checked with no DNA. Germline V lookup: CDR1 SNHLY, CDR2 FYNNEI. This CDR3 region has 17 residues. The CDR3 sequence: CASPPSGDSESSYEQYF.

The J gene is TRBJ1-5, the V gene TRBV20-1; TCRdb selects TRBD1, and the lack of DNA leaves this call unchecked. Germline V gene sequence: CDR1 DFQATT, CDR2 SNEGSKA (reference sequence). The CDR3 has 12 amino acids. CDR3 loop: CSASGRDQPQHF.